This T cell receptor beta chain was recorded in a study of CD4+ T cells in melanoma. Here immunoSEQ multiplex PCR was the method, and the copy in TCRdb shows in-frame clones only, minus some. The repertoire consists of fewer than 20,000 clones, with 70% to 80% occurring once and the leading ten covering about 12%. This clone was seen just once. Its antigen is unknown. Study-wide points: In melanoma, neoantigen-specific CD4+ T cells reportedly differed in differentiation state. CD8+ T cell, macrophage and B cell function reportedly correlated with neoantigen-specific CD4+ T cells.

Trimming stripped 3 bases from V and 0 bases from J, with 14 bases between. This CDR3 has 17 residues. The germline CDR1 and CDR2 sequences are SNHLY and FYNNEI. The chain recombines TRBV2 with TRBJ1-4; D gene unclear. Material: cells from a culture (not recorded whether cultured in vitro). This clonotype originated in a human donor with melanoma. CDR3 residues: CASSDWAGLATNEKLFF. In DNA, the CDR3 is TGTGCCAGCAGTGATTGGGCAGGCCTTGCAACTAATGAAAAACTGTTTTTT.